The clone carrying this TCR beta chain was seen repeatedly, ten times or more. Its target is not known. Amplification of TCR beta CDR3 regions used RNA as the template. Using the HTBI primer set, a first-round RT-PCR was run on the TCR CDR3. TCRdb reprocessed the multiplex PCR reads with MiXCR, giving one entry per CDR3 protein. The sample contains hundreds of thousands of distinct CDR3 sequences, about 14% of which appear only once. This sample was included in a study of T cells in Graves' hyperthyroidism and ophthalmopathy. A Clinical Activity Score of at least 3, a NOSPECS grade of at least 4 and a duration under 3 months were recorded in the ophthalmopathy patients. PBMCs were sourced from more than 7.5 ml fresh peripheral blood. Trimming at V came to 0 bases and at J to 2 bases, leaving 7 bases not matched to a gene. There are 16 residues in the CDR3. Germline CDR1 and CDR2: MNHEY and SVGEGT. Findings of the study overall: Expanded thyroid clonotypes (above 0.001) were mostly also found in blood.

The clonotype originates from a woman aged 40 to 50 with Graves' ophthalmopathy. The sequenced sample was blood. The gene calls are TRBV6-2 or TRBV6-3 and TRBJ2-7; TRBD1 aligns across 7 bases. The CDR3 DNA reads as TGTGCCAGCAGTTACTCGGCCGGACAGGTCGCCTACGAGCAGTACTTC. Amino acids: CASSYSAGQVAYEQYF.